This passage covers 3 T cell receptor beta chains from one sample sequenced in a study of blood T cell repertoires in COVID-19. The table came from immunoSEQ multiplex PCR; TCRdb's copy has only in-frame clones and leaves some out. The table has around 45,000 clones, roughly 87% seen once. Sequencing was done on a sample of peripheral blood. Every receptor here comes from a man aged 55-75 years with active COVID-19.

The chain couples TRBV14 to TRBJ2-2, with TRBD1 as a possible D gene (5 bases). Germline V gene lookup returns CDR1 SGHDN and CDR2 FVKESK. The CDR3 extends over 16 amino acids. Trimming took off 1 base at V and 2 bases at J, with 11 bases between the two ends. In DNA form, the CDR3 reads TGTGCCAGCAGCCAAGTCCCAGGGAAAAACACCGGGGAGCTGTTTTTT. This codes for CASSQVPGKNTGELFF. The whole variable domain, filled in from reference TRBV14 and TRBJ2-2, reads EAGVTQFPSHSVIEKGQTVTLRCDPISGHDNLYWYRRVMGKEIKFLLHFVKESKQDESGMPNNRFLAERTGGTYSTLKVQPAELEDSGVYFCASSQVPGKNTGELFFGEGSRLTVL.

This chain links TRBV7-3 with TRBJ1-1; a possible D gene is TRBD1 (6 bases). Trimming removed 2 bases from V and 3 bases from J, with 7 bases in between. Germline assignment: CDR1 SGHTA and CDR2 FQGTGA. The CDR3 totals 13 residues. CDR3 sequence: CASSLEGDTEAFF. CDR3 coding DNA: TGTGCCAGCAGCTTAGAGGGGGACACTGAAGCTTTCTTT. Variable domain in full (rest from reference TRBV7-3 and TRBJ1-1): GAGVSQTPSNKVTEKGKYVELRCDPISGHTALYWYRQSLGQGPEFLIYFQGTGAADDSGLPNDRFFAVRPEGSVSTLKIQRTERGDSAVYLCASSLEGDTEAFFGQGTRLTVV.

The rearrangement uses TRBV7-8 and TRBJ1-1, with D unclear. This CDR3 comprises 15 residues. V lost 0 bases and J 4 bases, leaving 12 bases between the germline ends. Germline lookup yields CDR1 SGHVS and CDR2 FQNEAQ. The CDR3 nucleotides read TGTGCCAGCAGCTTAGCGAACGGGAAGAGCACTGAAGCTTTCTTT. As protein: CASSLANGKSTEAFF.